This T cell receptor (beta chain) was sequenced during a study of cytomegalovirus exposure and HLA in healthy donors. Germline lookup yields CDR1 LNHDA and CDR2 SQIVND (reference sequence). V was shortened by 2 bases and J by 8 bases, with 12 bases between the two germline ends. This CDR3 region has 13 residues. Regarding the study as a whole: Rarity held for most TCR sequences, but there were some public TCRs that occurred in many donors. No immune exposure information besides CMV serostatus was available. An analysis that came later showed most CMV-associated TCR beta chains appearing HLA-restricted. Excluded were some V segments that proved indistinguishable, including TRBV6-2 and TRBV6-3.

Primers: 60 Vbeta forward and 13 Jbeta reverse. TCRdb's copy holds only in-frame clones and misses some; the assay was immunoSEQ multiplex PCR. The table includes about 130,000 clones, around 78% detected once. Details on this clone: Its antigen is unknown.

The rearrangement joins TRBV19 to TRBJ1-1, with D maybe TRBD1 (6 bases). The sequenced sample consisted of PBMCs. The sequence derives from a woman aged 45-65 years in good health and CMV-seronegative. For the CDR3, the DNA is TGTGCCAGTAGTATACAGGGGCTAAGGGAAGCTTTCTTT. It is translated as CASSIQGLREAFF. The entire variable domain, with the rest obtained from reference TRBV19 and TRBJ1-1, is as follows: DGGITQSPKYLFRKEGQNVTLSCEQNLNHDAMYWYRQDPGQGLRLIYYSQIVNDFQKGDIAEGYSVSREKKESFPLTVTSAQKNPTAFYLCASSIQGLREAFFGQGTRLTVV.